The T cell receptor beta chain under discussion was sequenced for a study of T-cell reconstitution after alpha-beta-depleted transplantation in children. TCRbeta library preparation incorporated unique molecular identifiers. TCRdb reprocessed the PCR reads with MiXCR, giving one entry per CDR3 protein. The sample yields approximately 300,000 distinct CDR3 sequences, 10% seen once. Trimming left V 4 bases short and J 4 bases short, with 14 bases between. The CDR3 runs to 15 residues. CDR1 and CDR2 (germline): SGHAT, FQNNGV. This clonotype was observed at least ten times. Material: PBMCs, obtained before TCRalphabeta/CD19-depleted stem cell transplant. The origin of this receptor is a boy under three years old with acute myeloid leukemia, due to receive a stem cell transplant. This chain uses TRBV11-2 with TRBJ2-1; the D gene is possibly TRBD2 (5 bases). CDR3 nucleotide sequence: TGTGCCAGCAGCTCCCCGAAAGGGAGTTACAATGAGCAGTTCTTC. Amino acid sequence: CASSSPKGSYNEQFF.